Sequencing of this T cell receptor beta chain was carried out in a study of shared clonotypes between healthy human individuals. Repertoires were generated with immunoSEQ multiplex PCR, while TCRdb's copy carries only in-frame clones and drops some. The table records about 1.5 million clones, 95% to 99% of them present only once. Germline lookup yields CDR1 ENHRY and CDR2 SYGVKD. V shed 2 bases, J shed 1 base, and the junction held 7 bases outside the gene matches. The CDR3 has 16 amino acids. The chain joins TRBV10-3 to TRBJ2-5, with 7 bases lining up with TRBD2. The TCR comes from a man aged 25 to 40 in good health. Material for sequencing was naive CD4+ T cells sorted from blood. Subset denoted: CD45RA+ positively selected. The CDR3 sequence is CAISEPATSSQETQYF. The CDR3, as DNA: TGTGCCATCAGTGAGCCAGCGACTAGCAGCCAAGAGACCCAGTACTTC.